The sequence of this T cell receptor (beta chain) was determined in a study of cytomegalovirus exposure and HLA in healthy donors. Whole-study findings and limits: The authors assumed roughly uniform sequencing depth across donors for presence/absence analyses. Later on, analysis showed that most CMV-associated TCR beta chains appeared to be HLA-restricted. The study listed under 200 cytomegalovirus-associated TCR beta chains.

Vbeta (60) and Jbeta (13) primers were used in the PCR. The data were produced by immunoSEQ multiplex PCR, yet TCRdb's version contains in-frame clones alone and is incomplete. Of some 130,000 clones in the sample, roughly four fifths are singletons; the top ten hold around 2%. On this clone itself: Its cognate antigen is unknown. The identical CDR3 is also encoded by other nucleotide sequences in the sample.

The specimen sequenced was PBMCs. The source is a man between 25 and 39 years old in good health and CMV-seronegative.

The DNA of the CDR3 is TGTGCCAGCAGCCCCGGACAGGGGGGCACTGAAGCTTTCTTT. Its translation: CASSPGQGGTEAFF. The V and J genes are TRBV7-9 and TRBJ1-1; 10 nucleotides line up with TRBD1. J was trimmed by 4 bases and V by 5 bases; bases with no gene match: 4. The length of the CDR3 is 14 residues. CDR1 is SEHNR and CDR2 is FQNEAQ in the germline V gene (reference sequence).